Shown below are 2 T cell receptor beta chains from a single sample sequenced in a study of blood T cell repertoires in COVID-19. The assay was immunoSEQ multiplex PCR, and TCRdb's table has in-frame clones only and misses some. This sample carries over 200,000 clones, about 83% of them seen once, and the ten largest clones take roughly 8.7%. The sequenced sample was peripheral blood. Receptor source: a man aged 40-55 years with active or convalescent COVID-19.

The CDR3 DNA reads TGTGCCAGTAGTAACGCAGGGGGCTTTCAGCCCCAGCATTTT. Its protein product is CASSNAGGFQPQHF. The chain is built from TRBV19 and TRBJ1-5; 8 positions match TRBD1. Trimming cost V 4 bases and J 6 bases; bases outside gene matches: 5. The CDR3 has 14 amino acids. From germline, CDR1 is LNHDA and CDR2 SQIVND (reference sequence).

The chain recombines TRBV5-6 with TRBJ2-2; TRBD1 matches at 9 bases. The CDR3 length is 16 residues. Unmatched junction bases numbered 4, after V lost 2 bases and J lost 2 bases. Germline lookup yields CDR1 SGHDT and CDR2 YYEEEE. The CDR3 region is CASSFKDRGNTGELFF. The CDR3, as DNA: TGTGCCAGCAGCTTCAAGGACAGGGGAAACACCGGGGAGCTGTTTTTT.